This TCR beta chain was captured by sequencing in a study of blood T cell repertoires in COVID-19 (dated by TCRdb to about 2020). Regarding the study in general: Collaborator samples came from the United States, Italy and Spain and covered acute and convalescent phases of COVID-19. The material from the prospective study consisted of cDNA or gDNA derived from T cells, B-cell-depleted T cells, or PBMCs. The dataset comprised deeply sampled blood TCRbeta repertoires from subjects exposed to, actively infected with, or recovered from COVID-19. The repertoires were made available in a free public database intended to serve as a resource for research on the immune response to SARS-CoV-2. The samples were drawn from two sources: the first 160 participants of the ongoing ImmuneRACE study, and fewer than 1,500 subjects contributed by 6 global collaborators. The sample metadata nearly always contained a de-identified subject ID, COVID-19 status, age in years and sex. Where available, HLA class I and class II types were obtained from metadata supplied by the sample provider rather than from assay-based typing.

A note on this clone: The specificity of this receptor is unknown. No base quality information exists; no much larger clone differs at one position.

Each collaborating institution followed its own protocols to collect whole blood in K2EDTA tubes. For TCRbeta analysis, collaborators shipped samples as frozen whole blood, isolated PBMCs, or DNA extracted from either of those sample types. TCRbeta CDR3 regions were amplified from genomic DNA by means of the immunoSEQ Assay, a bias-controlled multiplex PCR. Concerning the study's data processing: Nucleated cell counts per sample were estimated from amplification of reference gene primers within the assay. To quantify the absolute abundance of each unique TCRbeta CDR3 rearrangement, sequence reads were collapsed and filtered. For each sample, productive Simpson clonality was calculated by taking the square root of Simpson's diversity index across productive rearrangements. Not all clones reach the TCRdb copy of this immuneACCESS table, which keeps in-frame sequences only. Checked studies attribute under half of the gap to unresolved V genes and leave the rest unexplained. V and J calls and clone size are given by that table; D and trimming were obtained from the DNA. The sample table records about 65,000 clones; 82% of these occur just once. Under 50% of the sample comes from the top ten.

Paper-wide results and their limitations: The quantity of clinical and demographic metadata differed by source and by participant and was supplied without curation.

This receptor was taken from a human donor in a cohort sampled during active COVID-19. The sequencing input was peripheral blood.

The bases read TGTGCCATCAGCACTGAGGGCGGTCAGCCCCAGCATTTT. This codes for CAISTEGGQPQHF. The rearrangement combines TRBV10-3 with TRBJ1-5; no D gene can be assigned with confidence. Trimming takes 6 bases from V and 6 bases from J, and the germline ends sit 12 bases apart. The CDR3 sequence holds 13 residues, the cysteine and phenylalanine included. The retained sequence is limited to the CDR3, 39 bases, with the frame set at the first base. Based on the germline V gene, the CDR1 and CDR2 sequences are ENHRY and SYGVKD.